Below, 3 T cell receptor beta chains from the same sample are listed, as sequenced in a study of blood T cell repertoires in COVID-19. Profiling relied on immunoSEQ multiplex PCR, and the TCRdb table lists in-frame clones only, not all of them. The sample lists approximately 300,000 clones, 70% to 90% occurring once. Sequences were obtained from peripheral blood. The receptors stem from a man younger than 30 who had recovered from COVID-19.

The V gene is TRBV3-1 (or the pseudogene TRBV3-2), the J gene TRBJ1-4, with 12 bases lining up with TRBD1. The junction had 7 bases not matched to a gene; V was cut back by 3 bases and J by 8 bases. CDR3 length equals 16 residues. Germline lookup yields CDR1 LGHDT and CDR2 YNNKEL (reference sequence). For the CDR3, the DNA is TGTGCCAGCAGCCACTGGGGACAGGGGGCCGGGGAAAAACTGTTTTTT. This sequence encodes CASSHWGQGAGEKLFF.

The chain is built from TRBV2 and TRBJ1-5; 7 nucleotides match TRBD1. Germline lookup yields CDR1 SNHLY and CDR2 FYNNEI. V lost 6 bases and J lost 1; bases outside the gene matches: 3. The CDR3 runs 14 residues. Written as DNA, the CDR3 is TGTGCCAGCAGCCCGACAGGGAGCAATCAGCCCCAGCATTTT. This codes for CASSPTGSNQPQHF.

CDR3 sequence reads: CASSPIGQGGTAGELFF. The DNA for the CDR3 is TGCGCCAGCAGCCCAATCGGACAGGGGGGAACAGCCGGGGAGCTGTTTTTT. The chain links TRBV5-1 to TRBJ2-2; 10 bases line up with TRBD1. Unmatched junction bases numbered 12, after V lost 4 bases and J lost 6 bases. Germline V gene lookup returns CDR1 SGHRS and CDR2 YFSETQ. This CDR3 contains 17 residues.